The 12 T cell receptor beta chains in this list originate from one sample, sequenced in a study of cytomegalovirus exposure and HLA in healthy donors. PCR amplification relied on 60 Vbeta primers (plus 13 Jbeta primers). Clones were read by immunoSEQ multiplex PCR, and TCRdb kept only the in-frame ones, dropping some. The sample lists fewer than 300,000 clones, 70% to 90% occurring once. The sample was PBMCs. Every receptor here comes from a man in his forties or fifties in good health and CMV-seropositive.

The sample holds one count of this clone. This chain connects TRBV4-1 to TRBJ2-7, with D possibly being TRBD1 (6 bases). V lost 1 base and J lost 3, with 13 bases in between. Germline assignment: CDR1 MGHRA and CDR2 YSYEKL. The CDR3 loop spans 15 amino acids. In nucleotides, the CDR3 is TGCGCCAGCAGCCAAGCCCCCGGGACAATCTACGAGCAGTACTTC. It encodes CASSQAPGTIYEQYF.

The rearrangement joins TRBV7-2 to TRBJ1-3; D gene unclear. V lost 0 bases, J lost 4 bases, and 13 bases lay in between. The CDR3 contains 16 residues. Germline CDR1 SGHTA, CDR2 FQGNSA. Written as DNA, the CDR3 is TGTGCCAGCAGCTTAGCGACCTCCCGAGGGGGAAACACCATATATTTT. Translating gives CASSLATSRGGNTIYF.

In this sample, this clone turned up a few times. The chain carries TRBV6-1 and TRBJ1-1; D is ambiguous. This CDR3 is 13 amino acids long. Germline V lookup: CDR1 MNHNS, CDR2 SASEGT. V was shortened by 6 bases and J by 4 bases, with 12 bases between the two germline ends. The CDR3 nucleotides are TGTGCCAGCAGGACACGGGCGGGCACTGAAGCTTTCTTT. Amino acid sequence: CASRTRAGTEAFF.

The sample holds one count of this clone. The chain links TRBV6-1 to TRBJ1-5; D gene unclear. The V gene's germline CDR1 is MNHNS and CDR2 SASEGT. The CDR3 sequence is 15 residues long. V lost 2 bases to trimming and J lost 6 bases, with 14 bases between them. CDR3 DNA: TGTGCCAGCAGTGAAATCATAACAGCCGGTCAGCCCCAGCATTTT. This gives the protein CASSEIITAGQPQHF.

This clone occurred a few times. The chain has TRBV2 and TRBJ1-1; no clear D. The CDR3 contains 14 residues. The V gene lost 3 bases and the J gene lost 1 base, with 9 bases spanning the gap. Germline V gene sequence: CDR1 SNHLY, CDR2 FYNNEI. CDR3 bases: TGTGCCAGCAGTGAGTTCAGGAAGAACACTGAAGCTTTCTTT. Encoded protein: CASSEFRKNTEAFF. Full variable domain (remainder filled in from reference TRBV2 and TRBJ1-1): EPEVTQTPSHQVTQMGQEVILRCVPISNHLYFYWYRQILGQKVEFLVSFYNNEISEKSEIFDDQFSVERPDGSNFTLKIRSTKLEDSAMYFCASSEFRKNTEAFFGQGTRLTVV.

This clone has only a few counts. The V call is TRBV6-1, the J call TRBJ2-7, with a weak D call TRBD1 (6 bases). The CDR3 is 13 residues long. The germline V gene encodes CDR1 MNHNS and CDR2 SASEGT. Deletions cut 7 bases from V and 2 bases from J, with 12 bases between. CDR3 loop: CASTVQGTYEQYF. In DNA form, the CDR3 reads TGTGCCAGCACGGTTCAGGGGACCTACGAGCAGTACTTC.

The chain has TRBV6-5 and TRBJ1-5, with a weak D call TRBD1 (5 bases). Trimming stripped 2 bases from V and 4 bases from J, with 15 bases between. The CDR3 runs 16 residues. CDR1 and CDR2 from the germline V gene are MNHEY and SVGAGI. The CDR3 DNA sequence: TGTGCCAGCAGTTACCGGCGACCGGGGGGGAATCAGCCCCAGCATTTT. Its protein product is CASSYRRPGGNQPQHF.

The rearrangement links TRBV28 to TRBJ2-2; D unresolved. Per the germline V gene, CDR1 is MDHEN and CDR2 is SYDVKM. The length of the CDR3 is 15 residues. The ends were cut back, 1 base at V and 1 base at J, with 7 bases in the middle. The CDR3 nucleotides read TGTGCCAGCAGTTTATTCCAGGAGAACACCGGGGAGCTGTTTTTT. Protein product: CASSLFQENTGELFF.

The V gene is TRBV5-8, the J gene TRBJ2-5, with 13 bases identical to TRBD2. The CDR3 has 17 amino acids. With 0 bases clipped from V and 2 bases from J, the junction kept 4 bases outside the gene matches. Germline V gives CDR1 SGHTS, CDR2 YDEGEE. This CDR3 reads CASSLGELAGGQETQYF. CDR3 in DNA: TGTGCCAGCAGCTTGGGGGAACTAGCGGGAGGGCAAGAGACCCAGTACTTC. Based on the CDR3 plus reference TRBV5-8 and TRBJ2-5, the full variable domain is EAGVTQSPTHLIKTRGQQATLRCSPISGHTSVYWYQQALGLGLQFLLWYDEGEERNRGNFPPRFSGRQFPNYSSELNVNALELEDSALYLCASSLGELAGGQETQYFGPGTRLLVL.

CDR3 region: CASSSDRLSGNTIYF. Written as DNA, the CDR3 is TGCGCCAGCAGCTCCGACAGGCTGTCTGGAAACACCATATATTTT. The chain carries TRBV5-1 and TRBJ1-3, with D tentatively TRBD1 (6 bases). Germline CDR1 is SGHRS and CDR2 is YFSETQ. With 3 bases removed from V and 1 base from J, the gap between germline ends came to 11 bases. The CDR3 length is 15 residues.

The CDR3 is CASSFITAGVYGYTF. CDR3 in DNA: TGTGCCAGCAGTTTCATTACGGCAGGGGTCTATGGCTACACCTTC. The rearrangement links TRBV28 to TRBJ1-2; a possible D gene is TRBD1 (6 bases). The length of the CDR3 is 15 residues. The V end lost 3 bases, the J end lost 4 bases, and 15 bases lay between the germline ends. The germline gives CDR1 MDHEN, CDR2 SYDVKM.

CDR3 in amino acids: CASIQLGGRQETQYF. The CDR3 nucleotides are TGTGCCAGCATCCAGCTAGGGGGTCGCCAAGAGACCCAGTACTTC. The chain has TRBV7-8 and TRBJ2-5; D is possibly TRBD1 (6 bases). From germline, CDR1 is SGHVS and CDR2 FQNEAQ. V lost 7 bases and J lost 1, with 16 bases in between. The CDR3 has 15 residues. Filled out from reference TRBV7-8 and TRBJ2-5, the complete variable domain reads GAGVSQSPRYKVAKRGQDVALRCDPISGHVSLFWYQQALGQGPEFLTYFQNEAQLDKSGLPSDRFFAERPEGSVSTLKIQRTQQEDSAVYLCASIQLGGRQETQYFGPGTRLLVL.